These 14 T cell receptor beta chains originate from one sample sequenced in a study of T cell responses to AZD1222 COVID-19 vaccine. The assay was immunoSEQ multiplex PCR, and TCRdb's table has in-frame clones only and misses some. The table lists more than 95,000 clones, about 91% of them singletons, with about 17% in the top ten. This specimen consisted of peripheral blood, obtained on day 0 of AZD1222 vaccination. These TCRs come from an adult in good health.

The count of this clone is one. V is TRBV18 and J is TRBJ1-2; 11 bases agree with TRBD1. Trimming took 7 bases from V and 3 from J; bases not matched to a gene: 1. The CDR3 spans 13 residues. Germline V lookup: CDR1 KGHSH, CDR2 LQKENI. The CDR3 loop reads CASLGQGDYGYTF. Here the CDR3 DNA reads TGTGCCAGCTTGGGACAGGGGGACTATGGCTACACCTTC.

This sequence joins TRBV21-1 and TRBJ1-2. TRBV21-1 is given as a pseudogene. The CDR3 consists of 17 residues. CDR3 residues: CASSKVPRGRGGYGYTF. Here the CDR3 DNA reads TGTGCCAGCAGCAAAGTTCCCCGGGGTCGGGGCGGCTATGGCTACACCTTC.

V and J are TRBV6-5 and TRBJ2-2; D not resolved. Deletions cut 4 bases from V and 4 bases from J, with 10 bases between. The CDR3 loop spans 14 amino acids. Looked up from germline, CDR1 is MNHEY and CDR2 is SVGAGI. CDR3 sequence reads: CASSSGRFTGELFF. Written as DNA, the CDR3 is TGTGCCAGCAGTTCCGGACGGTTCACCGGGGAGCTGTTTTTT.

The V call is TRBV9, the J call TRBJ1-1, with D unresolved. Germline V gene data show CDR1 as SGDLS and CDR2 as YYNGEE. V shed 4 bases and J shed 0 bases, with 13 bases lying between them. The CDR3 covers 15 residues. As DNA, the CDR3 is TGTGCCAGCAGCCCGCACGCCGATATGAACACTGAAGCTTTCTTT. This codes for CASSPHADMNTEAFF.

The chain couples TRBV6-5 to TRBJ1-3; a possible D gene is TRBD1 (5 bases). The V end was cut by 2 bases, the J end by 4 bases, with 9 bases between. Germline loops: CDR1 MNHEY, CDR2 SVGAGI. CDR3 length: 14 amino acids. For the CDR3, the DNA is TGTGCCAGCAGTTACAGGGGCATGGGAAACACCATATATTTT. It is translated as CASSYRGMGNTIYF.

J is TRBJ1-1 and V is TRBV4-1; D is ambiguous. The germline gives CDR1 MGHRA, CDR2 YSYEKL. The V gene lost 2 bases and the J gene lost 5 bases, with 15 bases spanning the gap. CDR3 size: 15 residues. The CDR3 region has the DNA TGCGCCAGCAGCCAACCCCGGACTGCGGGGACTGAAGCTTTCTTT. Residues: CASSQPRTAGTEAFF.

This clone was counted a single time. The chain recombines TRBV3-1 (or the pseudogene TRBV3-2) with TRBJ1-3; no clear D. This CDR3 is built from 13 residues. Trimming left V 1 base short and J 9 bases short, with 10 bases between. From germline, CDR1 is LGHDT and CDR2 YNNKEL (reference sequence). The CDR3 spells CASSQVSAATIYF. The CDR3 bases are TGTGCCAGCAGCCAAGTGTCCGCAGCCACCATATATTTT.

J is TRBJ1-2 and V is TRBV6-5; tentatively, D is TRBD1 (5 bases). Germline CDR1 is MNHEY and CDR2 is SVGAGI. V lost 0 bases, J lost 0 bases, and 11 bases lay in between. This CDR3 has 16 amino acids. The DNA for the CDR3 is TGTGCCAGCAGTTACTCCAGGGCCACCACTAACTATGGCTACACCTTC. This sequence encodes CASSYSRATTNYGYTF.

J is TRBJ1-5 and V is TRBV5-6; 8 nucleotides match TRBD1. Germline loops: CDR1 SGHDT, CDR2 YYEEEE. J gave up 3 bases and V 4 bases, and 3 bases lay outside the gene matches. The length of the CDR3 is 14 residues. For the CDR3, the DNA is TGTGCCAGCAGCCAGGGACAGGTCAATCAGCCCCAGCATTTT. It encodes CASSQGQVNQPQHF.

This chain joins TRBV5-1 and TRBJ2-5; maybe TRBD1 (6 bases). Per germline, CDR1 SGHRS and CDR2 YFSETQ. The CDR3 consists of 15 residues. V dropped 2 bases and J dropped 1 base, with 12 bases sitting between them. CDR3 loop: CASSFQTGLQETQYF. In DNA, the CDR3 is TGCGCCAGCAGCTTTCAGACAGGCCTCCAAGAGACCCAGTACTTC.

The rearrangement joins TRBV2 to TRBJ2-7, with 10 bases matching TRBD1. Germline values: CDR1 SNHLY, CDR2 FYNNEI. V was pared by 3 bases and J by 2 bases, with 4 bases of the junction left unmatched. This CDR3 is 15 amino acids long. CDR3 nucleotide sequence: TGTGCCAGCAGTGAGGGACAGGGGATGACCTACGAGCAGTACTTC. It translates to CASSEGQGMTYEQYF.

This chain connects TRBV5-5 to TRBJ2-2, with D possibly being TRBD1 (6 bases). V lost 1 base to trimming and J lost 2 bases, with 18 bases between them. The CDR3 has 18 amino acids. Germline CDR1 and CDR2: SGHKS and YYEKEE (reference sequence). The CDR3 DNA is TGTGCCAGCAGCTTGCGACAGGTCCCTAGGAAAAACACCGGGGAGCTGTTTTTT. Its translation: CASSLRQVPRKNTGELFF. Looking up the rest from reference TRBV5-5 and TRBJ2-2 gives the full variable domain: DAGVTQSPTHLIKTRGQQVTLRCSPISGHKSVSWYQQVLGQGPQFIFQYYEKEERGRGNFPDRFSARQFPNYSSELNVNALLLGDSALYLCASSLRQVPRKNTGELFFGEGSRLTVL.

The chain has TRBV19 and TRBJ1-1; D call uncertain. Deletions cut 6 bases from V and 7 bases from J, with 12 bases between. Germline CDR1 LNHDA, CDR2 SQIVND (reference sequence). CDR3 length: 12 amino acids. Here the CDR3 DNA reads TGTGCCAGTAGCTCAACAGCGGGTGAAGCTTTCTTT. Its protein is CASSSTAGEAFF.

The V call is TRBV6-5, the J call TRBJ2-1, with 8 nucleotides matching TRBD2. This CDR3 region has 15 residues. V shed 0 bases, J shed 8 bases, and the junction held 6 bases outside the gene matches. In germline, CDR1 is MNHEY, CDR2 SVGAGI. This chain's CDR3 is CASSYSPGGLDEQFF. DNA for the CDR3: TGTGCCAGCAGTTACTCTCCGGGGGGGCTCGATGAGCAGTTCTTC.